This T cell receptor (beta chain) stems from a study of blood T cells in healthy people across ages. The CDR3 sequence is 16 residues long. Per germline, CDR1 SGHTA and CDR2 FQGNSA. Trimming pared 3 bases from V and 2 bases from J, leaving 16 bases between. It was 9.5 to 10 milliliters of peripheral blood that were drawn from each donor. Each sample provided at least 5 micrograms of extracted total RNA. Then a second PCR, running roughly 7 to 11 cycles, was carried out with a sample-barcoded 5' primer and a J-beta primer mix. TCRdb re-called the 5' RACE reads with MiXCR, one entry per CDR3 protein. The table records about 510,000 distinct CDR3 sequences, over 25% of them present only once. The same sample was also used in a study of T cells of mothers and their children. According to that study: The study recruited three healthy Caucasian mothers and their six children as donors. Every mother produced more than 8 million TCR beta CDR3 reads, whereas every child provided about 3 million.

What was sequenced was blood. The clonotype was recovered from a boy between 2 and 10 years old in good health. The rearrangement joins TRBV7-2 to TRBJ1-1; perhaps TRBD1 as D (5 bases). The CDR3 spells CASSFSRMTDNTEAFF. CDR3 bases: TGTGCCAGCAGCTTCTCACGAATGACAGATAACACTGAAGCTTTCTTT.